Each of the 14 T cell receptor beta chains below was sequenced from the same sample in a study of spatial heterogeneity in lung cancer. Time point specified: blood at routine non-recurrence follow-up after resection. From tumor, nontumor lung or frozen PBMC, whole RNA was taken unsorted for sequencing. Via MiXCR, TCRdb re-called the 5' RACE reads, giving one row per CDR3 protein. Of 51,000 or so distinct CDR3 sequences listed, 6% to 8.5% are singletons. Sequences were derived from PBMCs, sampled at follow-up. These receptors all stem from a female donor with early-stage non-small cell lung cancer.

In DNA form, the CDR3 reads TGCGCCAGCAGCTTGGATGGGACTAGCGGGAGACGCACAGATACGCAGTATTTT. This encodes CASSLDGTSGRRTDTQYF. The V call is TRBV5-1, the J call TRBJ2-3, with 14 bases fitting TRBD2. The V gene end was trimmed by 0 bases and the J gene end by 1 base; junction bases not matched to a gene: 4. CDR3 length: 18 residues. Germline CDR1 reads SGHRS; CDR2 reads YFSETQ.

Many counts were recorded for this clonotype. This chain links TRBV5-1 with TRBJ2-7, with TRBD1 matching 7 bases. CDR1 and CDR2 from the germline V gene are SGHRS and YFSETQ. V dropped 3 bases and J dropped 7; count of bases not matched to a gene: 10. CDR3 length: 14 amino acids. The CDR3: CASSSLEGAGEQYF. DNA of the CDR3: TGCGCCAGCAGCTCCCTAGAGGGGGCGGGTGAGCAGTACTTC.

The chain recombines TRBV7-9 with TRBJ2-3; 7 nucleotides match TRBD2. The germline gives CDR1 SEHNR, CDR2 FQNEAQ (reference sequence). The length of the CDR3 is 14 residues. V lost 3 bases, J lost 5 bases, and 5 bases stayed unmatched. The CDR3 DNA reads as TGTGCCAGCAGCTTGGCGGGGGACGTAGATACGCAGTATTTT. Protein sequence: CASSLAGDVDTQYF.

This clonotype was picked up many times. J is TRBJ2-1 and V is TRBV5-1; 8 nucleotides align to TRBD1. After removal of 4 bases from V and 5 bases from J, the junction contained 5 bases not matched to a gene. The germline gives CDR1 SGHRS, CDR2 YFSETQ. CDR3 size: 14 residues. CDR3: CASSITGGNNEQFF. Written as DNA, the CDR3 is TGCGCCAGCAGCATTACAGGGGGGAACAATGAGCAGTTCTTC.

This clonotype came up many times. The chain carries TRBV6-5 and TRBJ2-6; possible D gene TRBD1, 6 bases. Germline V CDR1 and CDR2: MNHEY, SVGAGI. Trimming stripped 7 bases from V and 0 bases from J, with 22 bases between. CDR3 length equals 19 residues. CDR3 sequence: CASTQSGQGTGSGANVLTF. CDR3 sequence (DNA): TGTGCCAGCACCCAGAGTGGGCAGGGGACCGGCTCTGGGGCCAACGTCCTGACTTTC.

This chain links TRBV28 with TRBJ2-3; 9 bases align to TRBD2. CDR1 and CDR2 (germline): MDHEN, SYDVKM. Unmatched junction bases numbered 6, after V lost 2 bases and J lost 0 bases. The CDR3 covers 17 residues. The DNA of the CDR3 is TGTGCCAGCAGTTTACTGGCTAGCGGGATTAGCACAGATACGCAGTATTTT. Translation gives CASSLLASGISTDTQYF.

This clonotype was counted ten times or more. The chain uses TRBV3-1 and TRBJ2-7; maybe TRBD2 (5 bases). V was trimmed by 4 bases and J by 3 bases, leaving 13 bases between them. The CDR3 length is 14 residues. Germline lookup yields CDR1 LGHDT and CDR2 YNNKEL (reference sequence). The CDR3 DNA follows: TGTGCCAGCAGCCCGTGGGGAGAGGGCTACGAGCAGTACTTC. It is translated as CASSPWGEGYEQYF.

This clonotype was seen repeatedly, ten times or more. This chain uses TRBV11-2 with TRBJ2-1, with 8 nucleotides matching TRBD2. The CDR3 is made up of 15 amino acids. V shed 0 bases and J 3 bases; nucleotides not matched to a gene: 1. Germline lookup yields CDR1 SGHAT and CDR2 FQNNGV. In DNA form, the CDR3 reads TGTGCCAGCAGCTTAGACGCGGGGGGCTACAATGAGCAGTTCTTC. It is translated as CASSLDAGGYNEQFF.

There are many counts of this clonotype. The V call is TRBV29-1, the J call TRBJ2-5; D might be TRBD1 (5 bases). Germline values: CDR1 SQVTM, CDR2 ANQGSEA. This CDR3 region has 11 residues. The ends were cut back, 7 bases at V and 5 bases at J, with 11 bases in the middle. Written as DNA, the CDR3 is TGCAGCGCCATAAAGGGGGAGACCCAGTACTTC. It codes for CSAIKGETQYF. The variable domain in full, with the rest retrieved from reference TRBV29-1 and TRBJ2-5, is SAVISQKPSRDICQRGTSLTIQCQVDSQVTMMFWYRQQPGQSLTLIATANQGSEATYESGFVIDKFPISRPNLTFSTLTVSNMSPEDSSIYLCSAIKGETQYFGPGTRLLVL.

The V gene is TRBV28, the J gene TRBJ1-5, with TRBD1 as a possible D gene (6 bases). There are 15 residues in the CDR3. The V gene's germline CDR1 is MDHEN and CDR2 SYDVKM. V gave up 3 bases and J gave up 1 base, with 10 bases separating them. CDR3 coding DNA: TGTGCCAGCAGTTTCCGGACAGCCAGCAATCAGCCCCAGCATTTT. The encoded protein is CASSFRTASNQPQHF.

This clonotype was seen ten or more times. This chain joins TRBV5-1 and TRBJ1-1; 8 nucleotides align to TRBD1. With V trimmed by 4 bases and J by 1 base, 3 bases remained unmatched. CDR1 SGHRS and CDR2 YFSETQ come from the germline V gene. This CDR3 spans 14 amino acids. In DNA form, the CDR3 reads TGCGCCAGCAGCCCAGGGGGCGAGAACACTGAAGCTTTCTTT. Translated, it gives CASSPGGENTEAFF.

In its sample, this clonotype was seen a few times. The chain recombines TRBV7-2 with TRBJ2-2; possible D gene TRBD1, 5 bases. The V end lost 2 bases, the J end lost 4 bases, and 14 bases lay between the germline ends. The CDR3 is 16 residues long. The germline V gene encodes CDR1 SGHTA and CDR2 FQGNSA. The CDR3 DNA follows: TGTGCCAGCAGCTTAATGTCGCAGGGCCCCACCGGGGAGCTGTTTTTT. This codes for CASSLMSQGPTGELFF.

V usage is TRBV28 and J usage is TRBJ1-6; D unresolved. The germline CDR1 and CDR2 sequences are MDHEN and SYDVKM. The ends were cut back, 1 base at V and 7 bases at J, with 5 bases in the middle. The CDR3 runs 13 residues. CDR3 sequence (DNA): TGTGCCAGCAGTTTATTGGTCAATTCACCCCTCCACTTT. Translated: CASSLLVNSPLHF.

This clonotype was observed many times. This chain uses TRBV7-3 with TRBJ1-2; 9 bases match TRBD1. The CDR3 spans 15 residues. The germline V gene has CDR1 SGHTA and CDR2 FQGTGA. Trimming cost V 5 bases and J 8 bases; bases outside gene matches: 12. The CDR3 is CASSPTIQGAEGYTF. CDR3 coding DNA: TGTGCCAGCAGCCCAACGATACAGGGGGCTGAAGGCTACACCTTC.